This T cell receptor beta chain appears in the sequencing data of a study of shared clonotypes between healthy human individuals. V dropped 0 bases and J dropped 4 bases, with 9 bases sitting between them. CDR1 and CDR2 (germline): GTSNPN, SVGIG (reference sequence). This CDR3 is 13 amino acids long. CD4+ cells yielded CD45RA+ naive and CD45RA-negative memory subsets. Methods used by the authors: ImmunoSEQ supplied junction-only sequences lacking quality scores, so filtering was different. TCRdb keeps only in-frame clones here, not all; method: immunoSEQ multiplex PCR. That table gives V, J and clone size, and the DNA gave D and trimming. The sample includes some 2,100,000 clones, under 97% of them seen just once.

The TCR originated in a man between 18 and 35 years old in good health. The sample comprised naive CD4+ T cells sorted from blood. Subset of the sample: CD45RA+ positively selected. The chain carries TRBV30 and TRBJ1-1, with no clear D. The CDR3 is CAWSVRPGTEAFF. The CDR3 bases are TGTGCCTGGAGTGTTCGGCCGGGCACTGAAGCTTTCTTT.